Presented here are 18 T cell receptor beta chains from one specimen sequenced in a study of identical twins. TCRdb re-derived calls from the 5' RACE reads in MiXCR, one entry per CDR3 protein. This sample has 400,000 to 500,000 distinct CDR3 sequences, with roughly an eighth found just once. The same sample was also used in a study of yellow fever vaccine responses in identical twins.

The sample was CD4+ T cells sorted from blood. Receptors were obtained from a woman aged 18-29 years in good health.

This chain links TRBV20-1 with TRBJ2-5; perhaps D is TRBD1 or TRBD2 (5 bases each). Germline CDR1 and CDR2: DFQATT and SNEGSKA (reference sequence). This CDR3 comprises 13 residues. Trimming shortened V by 5 bases and J by 3 bases, and 13 bases separated the two germline ends. In nucleotides, the CDR3 is TGCAGTGCTTACGGGACGCGCGAAGAGACCCAGTACTTC. It is translated as CSAYGTREETQYF.

This clonotype was seen many times. The rearrangement uses TRBV12-3 or TRBV12-4 and TRBJ1-5; TRBD1 matches at 9 bases. The CDR3 is 17 amino acids. The junction had 10 bases not matched to a gene; V was cut back by 3 bases and J by 4 bases. The chain's CDR3 is CASSFMGTGRGNQPQHF. In nucleotides, the CDR3 is TGTGCCAGCAGTTTTATGGGGACAGGGAGAGGTAATCAGCCCCAGCATTTT.

There are a few counts of this clonotype. This chain uses TRBV19 with TRBJ2-3; tentatively, D is TRBD1 or TRBD2 (5 bases each). V was pared by 10 bases and J by 6 bases, with 17 bases between. CDR3 length: 13 residues. Germline assignment: CDR1 LNHDA and CDR2 SQIVND (reference sequence). In DNA, the CDR3 is TGTGCCACCCTCACCGACGGGGCGGATACGCAGTATTTT. Translated: CATLTDGADTQYF.

This rearrangement joins TRBV14 to TRBJ2-7; 7 positions match TRBD1. CDR3 length: 13 residues. V dropped 5 bases and J dropped 12; count of bases not matched to a gene: 13. CDR1 and CDR2 (germline): SGHDN, FVKESK. The CDR3 DNA reads as TGTGCCAGCAGCTCAGCGGACAGGCGGGTTCTGTACTTC. Translating gives CASSSADRRVLYF.

The chain joins TRBV19 to TRBJ2-7; 7 nucleotides match TRBD2. Germline V gene data show CDR1 as LNHDA and CDR2 as SQIVND (reference sequence). CDR3 length equals 15 residues. V was pared by 7 bases and J by 1 base, with 10 bases of the junction left unmatched. The CDR3 DNA is TGTGCCAGTACGGGCCGGGGGAGGGGATCCTACGAGCAGTACTTC. It is translated as CASTGRGRGSYEQYF.

This chain connects TRBV5-5 to TRBJ2-7; possible D gene TRBD1, 6 bases. V lost 2 bases, J lost 4 bases, and 10 bases lay in between. Germline-derived CDR1 and CDR2 are SGHKS and YYEKEE (reference sequence). The CDR3 extends over 13 amino acids. The DNA for the CDR3 is TGTGCCAGCAGCTTCTGCAGGGGATACGAGCAGTACTTC. This translates into CASSFCRGYEQYF.

This clonotype was counted between two and nine times. The CDR3 here is CASSFKGVALHF. CDR3 DNA sequence: TGTGCCAGCAGTTTTAAAGGGGTGGCCCTCCACTTT. J is TRBJ1-6 and V is TRBV12-3 or TRBV12-4; the D gene is possibly TRBD1 (5 bases). The CDR3 extends over 12 amino acids. The ends were cut back, 3 bases at V and 14 bases at J, with 11 bases in the middle.

This clonotype has ten or more counts. The J gene is TRBJ2-3, the V gene TRBV14; no definite D call. CDR3 size: 16 residues. Germline CDR1 is SGHDN and CDR2 is FVKESK. The V end was cut by 3 bases, the J end by 0 bases, with 13 bases between. DNA for the CDR3: TGTGCCAGCAGCCAGCGTCCTTCCGGTAGCACAGATACGCAGTATTTT. This gives the protein CASSQRPSGSTDTQYF.

This rearrangement joins TRBV10-3 to TRBJ2-2; tentatively, D is TRBD1 or TRBD2 (5 bases each). This CDR3 region has 15 residues. V lost 0 bases and J 3 bases, leaving 8 bases between the germline ends. Germline V gives CDR1 ENHRY, CDR2 SYGVKD. CDR3 in DNA: TGTGCCATCAGTGAGTCTCGAGGGGACACCGGGGAGCTGTTTTTT. Its protein product is CAISESRGDTGELFF.

This clonotype was seen repeatedly, ten times or more. The gene calls are TRBV28 and TRBJ2-1; TRBD2 matches at 9 bases. CDR3 size: 18 residues. Trimming took 4 bases from V and 4 from J; bases not matched to a gene: 14. Germline loops: CDR1 MDHEN, CDR2 SYDVKM. CDR3 nucleotide sequence: TGTGCCAGCAGTTCACTCTCGTCTAGCGGGAAAGCGTACAATGAGCAGTTCTTC. Its protein is CASSSLSSSGKAYNEQFF.

This clonotype came up a few times. The chain couples TRBV12-3 or TRBV12-4 to TRBJ2-2, with a possible D match to TRBD1 (5 bases). The CDR3 consists of 16 residues. Trimming removed 6 bases at V and 5 bases at J, with 19 bases between. CDR3 protein: CASSLDTSRSTGELFF. In DNA form, the CDR3 reads TGTGCCAGCAGCTTGGACACTTCCCGGAGTACCGGGGAGCTGTTTTTT.

This clonotype was counted only a few times. The genes are TRBV18 and TRBJ2-1, with 9 bases lining up with TRBD1. V dropped 0 bases and J dropped 8; count of bases not matched to a gene: 8. The CDR3 sequence is 16 residues long. Germline assignment: CDR1 KGHSH and CDR2 LQKENI. The CDR3 DNA follows: TGTGCCAGCTCACCACCCGGGACAGGGTTAGGCTATGAGCAGTTCTTC. This gives the protein CASSPPGTGLGYEQFF.

This clonotype turned up a few times. The chain employs TRBV12-3 or TRBV12-4 and TRBJ2-1; TRBD2 matches at 15 bases. With 7 bases clipped from V and 11 bases from J, the junction kept 6 bases outside the gene matches. The CDR3 sequence is 14 residues long. The CDR3 DNA is TGTGCCAGCACCCCTGGGACTAGCGGGGGGAAGCAGTTCTTC. Residues: CASTPGTSGGKQFF.

In this sample, this clonotype turned up a few times. The CDR3 region is CASSSGTPGYEQYF. CDR3 nucleotides: TGCGCCAGCAGCTCGGGAACCCCGGGCTACGAGCAGTACTTC. The rearrangement joins TRBV5-1 to TRBJ2-7; perhaps TRBD2 as D (5 bases). There are 14 residues in the CDR3. Trimming took 3 bases from V and 3 from J, leaving 13 bases between them. Per germline, CDR1 SGHRS and CDR2 YFSETQ.

This clonotype has just a few counts. CDR3 protein: CASSQVSGGYGYTF. Here the CDR3 DNA reads TGTGCCAGCAGCCAAGTATCCGGGGGATATGGCTACACCTTC. This rearrangement joins TRBV3-1 to TRBJ1-2, with a possible D match to TRBD1 (5 bases). The length of the CDR3 is 14 residues. The V end lost 1 base, the J end lost 5 bases, and 11 bases lay between the germline ends. The V gene's germline CDR1 is LGHDT and CDR2 YNNKEL (reference sequence).

At least ten counts were recorded for this clonotype. The J gene is TRBJ2-7, the V gene TRBV5-6; D is possibly TRBD2 (6 bases). Germline CDR1 and CDR2: SGHDT and YYEEEE. The V end was cut by 5 bases, the J end by 5 bases, with 14 bases between. The length of the CDR3 is 13 residues. CDR3 DNA: TGTGCCAGCAGGCGGAGGGGACCTAACGAGCAGTACTTC. It is translated as CASRRRGPNEQYF.

This clonotype came up a few times. V and J are TRBV7-2 and TRBJ2-5; D may correspond to TRBD1 or TRBD2 (5 bases each). The germline V gene encodes CDR1 SGHTA and CDR2 FQGNSA. V was pared by 3 bases and J by 6 bases, with 14 bases between. This CDR3 has 14 residues. The CDR3 bases are TGTGCCAGCAGCTTCGGGGCACCCCCCAAGACCCAGTACTTC. This encodes CASSFGAPPKTQYF.

This clonotype came up many times. J is TRBJ1-1 and V is TRBV5-1; 8 nucleotides match TRBD1. CDR1 is SGHRS, CDR2 YFSETQ, per germline. The CDR3 runs to 15 residues. Losses at the gene ends were 4 bases for V and 7 bases for J; bases not matched to a gene: 12. CDR3 in DNA: TGCGCCAGCAGCCCTGGACAGGGAAAGGGAGGTGAAGCTTTCTTT. Protein sequence: CASSPGQGKGGEAFF.